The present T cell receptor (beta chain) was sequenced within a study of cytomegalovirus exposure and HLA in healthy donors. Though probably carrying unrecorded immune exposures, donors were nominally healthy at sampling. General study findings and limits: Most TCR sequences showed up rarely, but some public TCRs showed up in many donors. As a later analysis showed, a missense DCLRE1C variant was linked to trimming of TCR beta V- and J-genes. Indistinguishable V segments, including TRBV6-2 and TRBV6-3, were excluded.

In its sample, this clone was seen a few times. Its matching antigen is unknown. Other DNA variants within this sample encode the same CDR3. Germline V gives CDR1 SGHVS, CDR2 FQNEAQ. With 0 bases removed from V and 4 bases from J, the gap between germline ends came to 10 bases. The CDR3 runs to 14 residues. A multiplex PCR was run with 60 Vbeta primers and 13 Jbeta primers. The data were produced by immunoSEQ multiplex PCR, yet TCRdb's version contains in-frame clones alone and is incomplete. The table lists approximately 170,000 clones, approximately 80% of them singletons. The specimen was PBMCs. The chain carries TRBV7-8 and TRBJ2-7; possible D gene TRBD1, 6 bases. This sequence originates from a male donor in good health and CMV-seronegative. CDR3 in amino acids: CASSLAHREYEQYF. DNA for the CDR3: TGTGCCAGCAGCTTAGCTCACAGGGAGTACGAGCAGTACTTC.